This T cell receptor (beta chain) was retrieved from a study of OX40 agonist ivuxolimab in advanced cancers. Whole-study results and caveats: Averaged across samples, CD8+ T cells carried more expanded clones than CD4+ did.

TCRdb's table, derived via immunoSEQ multiplex PCR, lists solely in-frame clones and lacks some. Altogether roughly 70,000 clones are present, approximately 90% being singletons, with the ten largest covering about 2.7%. To note about this clone: Its cognate antigen is unknown.

Trimming cost V 4 bases and J 8 bases; bases outside gene matches: 7. The germline V gene has CDR1 SGHRS and CDR2 YFSETQ. This CDR3 comprises 14 residues. This clonotype originated in an adult with an advanced solid tumor such as melanoma, head and neck, liver or kidney cancer. The sequenced sample was CD4+ or CD8+ T cells sorted from blood, obtained in a trial of the OX40 agonist ivuxolimab. The chain employs TRBV5-1 and TRBJ1-4, with 8 bases that match TRBD1. As DNA, the CDR3 is TGCGCCAGCAGCATCGGACAGGGCTCGGAAAAACTGTTTTTT. It is translated as CASSIGQGSEKLFF.